Listed below are T cell receptor beta chains from one sample, sequenced in a study of beta chain features in type 1 diabetes. Sequencing used immunoSEQ multiplex PCR; TCRdb keeps in-frame clones, though not all of them. This table has 330,000 or so clones, roughly 12% appearing once. The specimen was naive CD4+ T cells from blood. These receptor sequences come from a woman under 30 with type 1 diabetes. CDR3s include the opening cysteine and the closing phenylalanine or tryptophan. The D gene is left open where the match is weak. Rows give clone size only sometimes, using once, few, many, or a class for an expanded clone.

TRBD2,few,TRBV27,TRBJ2-5,CASSPLAGATETQYF,TGTGCCAGCAGTCCCCTAGCGGGGGCGACGGAGACCCAGTACTTC
TRBD2,.,TRBV20-1,TRBJ2-1,CSAIAGGWFF,TGCAGTGCTATAGCGGGAGGATGGTTCTTC
.,.,TRBV7-2,TRBJ2-5,CASSSTGGAETQYF,TGTGCCAGCAGTTCCACAGGGGGGGCTGAGACCCAGTACTTC
.,few,TRBV5-1,TRBJ2-5,CASSLAPDKGETQYF,TGCGCCAGCAGCTTGGCCCCCGACAAAGGAGAGACCCAGTACTTC
.,few,TRBV29-1,TRBJ2-1,CSVRKEQGGVFF,TGCAGCGTTCGGAAAGAACAGGGCGGTGTGTTCTTC
.,few,TRBV10-3,TRBJ2-3,CAISGPDTYTDTQYF,TGTGCCATCAGTGGCCCTGACACATACACAGATACGCAGTATTTT
TRBD1,few,TRBV4-3,TRBJ2-7,CASSQDRTGDRPYEQYF,TGCGCCAGCAGCCAAGATCGGACAGGAGACAGACCCTACGAGCAGTACTTC
.,.,TRBV27,TRBJ1-2,CASSLRAGYGYTF,TGTGCCAGCAGTTTACGGGCAGGGTATGGCTACACCTTC
.,few,TRBV7-8,TRBJ2-3,CASSSVSPPGDTQYF,TGTGCCAGCAGCTCAGTGTCCCCACCGGGAGATACGCAGTATTTT
.,.,TRBV5-4,TRBJ2-5,CASSWQGAGAKGETQYF,TGTGCCAGCAGCTGGCAGGGAGCAGGGGCCAAGGGAGAGACCCAGTACTTC
.,.,TRBV7-9,TRBJ1-1,CASSESKNTEAFF,TGTGCCAGCAGCGAGTCCAAGAACACTGAAGCTTTCTTT
TRBD2,few,TRBV25-1,TRBJ2-1,CASRASGKGEQFF,TGTGCCAGCAGGGCTAGCGGGAAGGGTGAGCAGTTCTTC
.,.,TRBV2,TRBJ1-6,CASSGLDSSYNSPLHF,TGTGCCAGCAGTGGGTTGGACAGCTCCTATAATTCACCCCTCCACTTT
.,.,TRBV6-5,TRBJ2-5,CASSYSSGWETQYF,TGTGCCAGCAGTTACTCGAGCGGGTGGGAGACCCAGTACTTC
.,few,TRBV5-6,TRBJ2-2,CASSSSTGELFF,TGTGCCAGCAGCAGCTCCACCGGGGAGCTGTTTTTT
.,few,TRBV28,TRBJ1-5,CASTGVAPHQPQHF,TGTGCCAGCACAGGGGTCGCCCCGCATCAGCCCCAGCATTTT
TRBD2,few,TRBV6-4,TRBJ2-1,CASSDSKEGLKQFF,TGTGCCAGCAGTGACTCGAAAGAGGGACTAAAGCAGTTCTTC
TRBD1,.,TRBV7-2,TRBJ1-2,CASSSQGYGYTF,TGTGCCAGCAGCTCACAGGGGTATGGCTACACCTTC
TRBD2,few,TRBV5-4,TRBJ2-7,CASSWGGGHLYEQYF,TGTGCCAGCAGCTGGGGGGGAGGCCATCTCTACGAGCAGTACTTC
TRBD1,.,TRBV14,TRBJ1-2,CASSQIQGNRGPYGYTF,TGTGCCAGCAGCCAAATTCAAGGGAACAGGGGGCCCTATGGCTACACCTTC
.,few,TRBV5-1,TRBJ1-2,CASRLTESYGYTF,TGCGCCAGCAGACTAACGGAGAGCTATGGCTACACCTTC
TRBD2,.,TRBV7-2,TRBJ2-1,CASSREGFSENEQFF,TGTGCCAGCAGCCGGGAGGGGTTTTCGGAAAATGAGCAGTTCTTC
TRBD1,.,TRBV6-5,TRBJ1-4,CASRGTGGIGEKLFF,TGTGCCAGCAGAGGGACAGGGGGGATTGGTGAAAAACTGTTTTTT
.,few,TRBV19,TRBJ2-7,CASGLGISYEQYF,TGTGCCAGTGGACTGGGGATCTCCTACGAGCAGTACTTC
TRBD1,few,TRBV2,TRBJ1-5,CASSEEGTALNQPQHF,TGTGCCAGCAGTGAAGAAGGGACAGCTCTCAATCAGCCCCAGCATTTT
TRBD1,.,TRBV9,TRBJ2-5,CASSVGRRTGDFPETQYF,TGTGCCAGCAGCGTAGGGAGAAGAACAGGGGATTTCCCGGAGACCCAGTACTTC
.,few,TRBV20-1,TRBJ2-5,CRAGNQETQYF,TGCAGAGCAGGAAATCAAGAGACCCAGTACTTC
.,few,TRBV5-1,TRBJ1-1,CASSRGYGTEAFF,TGCGCCAGCAGCCGGGGGTATGGCACTGAAGCTTTCTTT
TRBD2,few,TRBV4-3,TRBJ2-1,CASSQDRGTNYNEQFF,TGCGCCAGCAGCCAAGATCGCGGGACTAACTACAATGAGCAGTTCTTC
.,.,TRBV7-9,TRBJ1-5,CASSQAGVSNQPQHF,TGTGCCAGCAGCCAAGCAGGGGTCAGCAATCAGCCCCAGCATTTT
.,.,TRBV4-1,TRBJ2-1,CASSQQQQTYNEQFF,TGCGCCAGCAGCCAACAACAGCAGACCTACAATGAGCAGTTCTTC